The sequence of this T cell receptor beta chain was determined in a study of T cell responses to AZD1222 COVID-19 vaccine. Study-wide findings and caveats: A mostly white British donor set with more females was recruited, and clonal diversity was possibly underestimated. Per reports, nearly half of all spike-specific TCRs target regions that are unmutated in variants.

A note on this clone: No antigen is known for it.

The ends lost 10 bases at V and 4 bases at J; junction bases unmatched: 13. Germline V gene data show CDR1 as SGHNT and CDR2 as YYREEE (reference sequence). The length of the CDR3 is 14 residues. Clones were read by immunoSEQ multiplex PCR, and TCRdb kept only the in-frame ones, dropping some. The sample consists of approximately 110,000 clones, 90% to 95% of them appearing once. The specimen was peripheral blood, collected on day 0 of AZD1222 vaccination. J is TRBJ1-1 and V is TRBV5-4; 7 positions match TRBD1. The origin of this receptor is an adult in good health. The DNA of the CDR3 is TGTGCCGGATCCAGGGGGATGGCTGGCACTGAAGCTTTCTTT. Residues: CAGSRGMAGTEAFF.